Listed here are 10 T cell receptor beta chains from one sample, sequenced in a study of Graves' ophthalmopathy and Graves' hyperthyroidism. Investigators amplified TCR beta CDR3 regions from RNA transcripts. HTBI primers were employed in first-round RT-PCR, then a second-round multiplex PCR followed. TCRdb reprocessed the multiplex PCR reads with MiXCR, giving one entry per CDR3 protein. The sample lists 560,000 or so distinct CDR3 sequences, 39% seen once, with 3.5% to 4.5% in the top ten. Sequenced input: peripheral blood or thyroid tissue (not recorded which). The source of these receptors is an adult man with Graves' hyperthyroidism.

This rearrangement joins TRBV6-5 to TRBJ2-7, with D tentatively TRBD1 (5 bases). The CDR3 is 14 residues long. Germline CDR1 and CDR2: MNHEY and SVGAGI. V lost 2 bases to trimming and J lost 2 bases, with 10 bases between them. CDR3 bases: TGTGCCAGCAGTTACAGGCAGGGTACCTACGAGCAGTACTTC. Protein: CASSYRQGTYEQYF.

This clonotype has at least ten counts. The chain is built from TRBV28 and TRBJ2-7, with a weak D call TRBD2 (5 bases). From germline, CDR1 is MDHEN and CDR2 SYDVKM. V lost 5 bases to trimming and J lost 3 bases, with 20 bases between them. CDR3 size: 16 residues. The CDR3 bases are TGTGCCAGCAGTCCTACTCTCGGGGTTAGCGACTACGAGCAGTACTTC. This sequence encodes CASSPTLGVSDYEQYF.

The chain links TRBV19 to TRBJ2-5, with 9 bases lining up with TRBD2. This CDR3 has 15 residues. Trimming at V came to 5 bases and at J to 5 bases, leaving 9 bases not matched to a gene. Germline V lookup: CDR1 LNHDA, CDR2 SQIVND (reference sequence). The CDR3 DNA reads TGTGCCAGTAGTCCACAAGCGGGGGGCGACGAGACCCAGTACTTC. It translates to CASSPQAGGDETQYF. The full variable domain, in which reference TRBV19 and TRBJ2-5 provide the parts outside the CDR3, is DGGITQSPKYLFRKEGQNVTLSCEQNLNHDAMYWYRQDPGQGLRLIYYSQIVNDFQKGDIAEGYSVSREKKESFPLTVTSAQKNPTAFYLCASSPQAGGDETQYFGPGTRLLVL.

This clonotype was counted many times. CDR3 sequence: CASSLSRQGNYEQYF. CDR3 nucleotide sequence: TGTGCCAGCAGCTTGTCAAGACAGGGAAACTACGAGCAGTACTTC. The V gene is TRBV7-8, the J gene TRBJ2-7; 7 bases align to TRBD1. This CDR3 is built from 15 residues. Germline V gene lookup returns CDR1 SGHVS and CDR2 FQNEAQ. With V trimmed by 3 bases and J by 3 bases, 8 bases remained unmatched.

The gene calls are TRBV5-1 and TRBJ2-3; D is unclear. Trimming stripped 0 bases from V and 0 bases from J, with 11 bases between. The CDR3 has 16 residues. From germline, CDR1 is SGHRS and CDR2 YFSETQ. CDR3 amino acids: CASSLAAASSTDTQYF. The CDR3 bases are TGCGCCAGCAGCTTGGCCGCGGCGTCTAGCACAGATACGCAGTATTTT. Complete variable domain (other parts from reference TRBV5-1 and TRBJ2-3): KAGVTQTPRYLIKTRGQQVTLSCSPISGHRSVSWYQQTPGQGLQFLFEYFSETQRNKGNFPGRFSGRQFSNSRSEMNVSTLELGDSALYLCASSLAAASSTDTQYFGPGTRLTVL.

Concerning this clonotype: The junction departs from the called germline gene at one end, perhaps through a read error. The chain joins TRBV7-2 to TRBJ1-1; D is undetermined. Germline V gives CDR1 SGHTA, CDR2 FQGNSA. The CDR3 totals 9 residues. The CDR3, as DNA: TGTGCCAGCAGCTTAGCAGGGCTCTTT. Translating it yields CASSLAGLF.

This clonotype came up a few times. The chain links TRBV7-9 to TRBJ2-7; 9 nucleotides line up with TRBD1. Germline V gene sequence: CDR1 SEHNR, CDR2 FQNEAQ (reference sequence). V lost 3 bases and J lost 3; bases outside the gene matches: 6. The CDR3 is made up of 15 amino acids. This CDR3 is CASSFRDREGYEQYF. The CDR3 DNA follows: TGTGCCAGCAGCTTCCGGGACAGGGAAGGCTACGAGCAGTACTTC.

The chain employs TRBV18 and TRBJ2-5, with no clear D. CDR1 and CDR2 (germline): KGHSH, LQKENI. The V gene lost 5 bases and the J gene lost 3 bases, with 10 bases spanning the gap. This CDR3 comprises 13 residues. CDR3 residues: CASSSLQKETQYF. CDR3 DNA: TGTGCCAGCTCATCCCTTCAAAAAGAGACCCAGTACTTC.

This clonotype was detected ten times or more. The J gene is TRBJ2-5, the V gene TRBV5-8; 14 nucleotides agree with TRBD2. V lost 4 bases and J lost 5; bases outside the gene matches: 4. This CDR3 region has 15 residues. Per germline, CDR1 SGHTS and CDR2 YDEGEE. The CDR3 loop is CASSPGTSGSETQYF. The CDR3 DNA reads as TGTGCCAGCAGCCCTGGGACTAGCGGGAGTGAGACCCAGTACTTC.

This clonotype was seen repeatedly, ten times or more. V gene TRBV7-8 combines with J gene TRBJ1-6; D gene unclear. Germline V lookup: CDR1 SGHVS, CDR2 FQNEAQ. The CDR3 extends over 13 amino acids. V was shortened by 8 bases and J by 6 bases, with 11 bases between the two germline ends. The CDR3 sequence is CASGQNINSPLHF. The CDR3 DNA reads TGTGCCAGCGGGCAGAATATTAATTCACCCCTCCACTTT.